The rows below give T cell receptor beta chains drawn from one sample of a study of CD8+ T cells in alopecia areata. Assay: immunoSEQ multiplex PCR; the TCRdb copy retains only in-frame clones and omits some. This sample has some 99,000 clones, with under 45% found just once. Sequences were obtained from CD4+ T cells sorted from blood. These TCRs come from a human donor with alopecia areata. Each CDR3 is given with its conserved first and last residue. Each record gives: clone size, D gene, V gene, J gene, CDR3 DNA, CDR3 protein. The D gene is left open where the match is weak. The listing skips clone size in some rows; elsewhere it reads once, few, many or a size class.

>few|TRBD2|TRBV4-3|TRBJ2-7
TGCGCCAGCAGCCAAGACGACGGGAGGGGGTACGAGCAGTACTTC
CASSQDDGRGYEQYF
>.|.|TRBV30|TRBJ1-1
TGTGCCTGGACAAAACAGGGGAACACTGAAGCTTTCTTT
CAWTKQGNTEAFF
>.|TRBD1|TRBV9|TRBJ2-2
TGTGCCAGCGGACAGGGGGCATGGGTTGACACCGGGGAGCTGTTTTTT
CASGQGAWVDTGELFF
>.|.|TRBV6-6|TRBJ2-7
TGTGCCAGCAGTTACAGGGCTTTCGAGCAGTACTTC
CASSYRAFEQYF
>.|.|TRBV7-2|TRBJ2-6
TGTGCCAGCAGCTTAGGCGGGGAGCACGTCCTGACTTTC
CASSLGGEHVLTF
>.|TRBD2|TRBV30|TRBJ2-3
TGTGCCTGGAGTGTAAATCGGGGGGGCCGGACAGATACGCAGTATTTT
CAWSVNRGGRTDTQYF
>.|.|TRBV29-1|TRBJ1-1
TGCAGCGTTGGTGGGACGAGGACGAACACTGAAGCTTTCTTT
CSVGGTRTNTEAFF
>.|.|TRBV6-6|TRBJ1-5
TGTGCCAGCTGGCTCAGGGACAATCAGCCCCAGCATTTT
CASWLRDNQPQHF
>.|TRBD1|TRBV5-1|TRBJ2-4
TGCGCCAGCAGCACAACAGGGGAAGTAGCCAAAAACATTCAGTACTTC
CASSTTGEVAKNIQYF
>few|.|TRBV28|TRBJ1-6
TGTGCCAGCAGTTTGGGGGCGAATTCACCCCTCCACTTT
CASSLGANSPLHF
>.|.|TRBV30|TRBJ2-5
TGTGCCTGGAGTCCAGACCCGTTCGCCCCACCGTACTTC
CAWSPDPFAPPYF
>.|.|TRBV29-1|TRBJ1-4
TGCAGCGTTGAAACATCTTCGGGGTCAATAGCTGAAAAACTGTTTTTT
CSVETSSGSIAEKLFF
>.|TRBD2|TRBV30|TRBJ2-1
TGTGCCTGGACAACGGGACTAGCGGGGGATGAGCAGTTCTTC
CAWTTGLAGDEQFF
>.|.|TRBV4-2|TRBJ2-5
TGTGCCAGCAGCCAGGCTGGGACGGTCATCCAAGAGACCCAGTACTTC
CASSQAGTVIQETQYF
>.|.|TRBV6-5|TRBJ1-2
TGTGCCAGCACTCGGGGAAAGGGTGGCTACACCTTC
CASTRGKGGYTF
>.|.|TRBV29-1|TRBJ2-5
TGCAGCGTTGAAGACACGCGGAGAGGGTGGACCCAGTACTTC
CSVEDTRRGWTQYF